This passage covers 13 T cell receptor beta chains from one sample sequenced in a study of blood T cells in healthy people across ages (dated by TCRdb to about 2015). Library preparation employed 5' RACE. TCRdb records Illumina HiSeq 2500 as the sequencer. A second about 6 to 11 cycle PCR used a sample-barcoded 5' primer and a J-beta primer mix. In TCRdb, the public reads were trimmed at Q25 with fastp and aligned with MiXCR, with productive beta chains retained. Each CDR3 protein appears once, grouped with its most common genes and DNA. A total of 850,000 to 1,300,000 distinct CDR3 sequences appear in this sample, 45% of them only once. Clones ranked in the top ten supply 15% to 20% of the sample. What was sequenced was blood. Source of these receptors: a woman aged 55-69 years in good health.

CDR3 residues: CASSPRGLAGRKDSYNEQFF. The DNA for the CDR3 is TGTGCCAGCAGCCCCAGGGGACTAGCGGGGAGGAAGGACTCCTACAATGAGCAGTTCTTC. The chain carries TRBV9 and TRBJ2-1; 13 bases are shared with TRBD2. CDR3 length: 20 amino acids. Germline CDR1 is SGDLS and CDR2 is YYNGEE. V was clipped by 4 bases and J by 0 bases; unmatched bases: 13.

The rearrangement links TRBV2 to TRBJ1-1; D gene unclear. Per germline, CDR1 SNHLY and CDR2 FYNNEI. The CDR3 spans 14 residues. V lost 7 bases, J lost 0 bases, and 12 bases lay in between. CDR3 in amino acids: CASTPELMNTEAFF. As DNA, the CDR3 is TGTGCCAGCACGCCGGAGCTTATGAACACTGAAGCTTTCTTT.

In its sample, this clonotype was seen many times. The J gene is TRBJ2-5, the V gene TRBV29-1, with 7 bases that match TRBD1. Germline V CDR1 and CDR2: SQVTM, ANQGSEA. Losses at the gene ends were 7 bases for V and 5 bases for J; bases not matched to a gene: 4. This CDR3 comprises 11 residues. The CDR3 DNA follows: TGCAGCGCGACAGGGCTGGAGACCCAGTACTTC. Translation gives CSATGLETQYF.

CDR3 sequence reads: CASTPERGGAKNIQYF. The CDR3 nucleotides are TGCGCCAGCACTCCCGAGCGGGGGGGGGCCAAAAACATTCAGTACTTC. The rearrangement joins TRBV4-1 to TRBJ2-4, with TRBD2 identical over 10 bases. V dropped 7 bases and J dropped 1; count of bases not matched to a gene: 7. The CDR3 loop spans 16 amino acids. Germline V gene data show CDR1 as MGHRA and CDR2 as YSYEKL.

The rearrangement joins TRBV12-3 or TRBV12-4 to TRBJ2-7; 9 nucleotides match TRBD2. The CDR3 has 14 residues. V lost 4 bases to trimming and J lost 2 bases; unmatched junction nucleotides: 3. The CDR3 sequence is CASSSRTSAYEQYF. The DNA of the CDR3 is TGTGCCAGCAGTTCCCGGACTAGCGCCTACGAGCAGTACTTC.

The rearrangement links TRBV7-6 to TRBJ1-5; D is unclear. V was cut by 1 base and J by 6 bases, with 7 bases left in between. The CDR3 is 13 residues long. Germline assignment: CDR1 SGHVS and CDR2 FNYEAQ. The CDR3 here is CASSLDEAQPQHF. CDR3 in DNA: TGTGCCAGCAGCTTAGATGAGGCTCAGCCCCAGCATTTT.

In its sample, this clonotype was seen many times. This CDR3 reads CASSVGTATSYGYTF. CDR3 nucleotides: TGTGCCAGCAGCGTCGGGACAGCTACCAGCTATGGCTACACCTTC. This chain joins TRBV6-1 and TRBJ1-2; 7 positions match TRBD1. The CDR3 totals 15 residues. Unmatched junction bases numbered 11, after V lost 6 bases and J lost 4 bases. Germline V lookup: CDR1 MNHNS, CDR2 SASEGT.

This clonotype was detected a few times. This chain links TRBV12-3 or TRBV12-4 with TRBJ1-1; TRBD1 agrees at 7 bases. V lost 3 bases and J lost 0; bases outside the gene matches: 1. This CDR3 contains 14 residues. Here the CDR3 DNA reads TGTGCCAGCAGTTTGACAGGGCTGAACACTGAAGCTTTCTTT. It codes for CASSLTGLNTEAFF.

The rearrangement links TRBV5-6 to TRBJ2-2; TRBD1 is a possible D gene (5 bases). Between the trimmed V and J ends, which lost 0 bases and 2 bases, there was a span of 14 bases. This CDR3 has 17 amino acids. Per germline, CDR1 SGHDT and CDR2 YYEEEE. The CDR3 spells CASSLAILGLNTGELFF. The DNA for the CDR3 is TGTGCCAGCAGCTTGGCCATTCTGGGGCTTAACACCGGGGAGCTGTTTTTT.

This sequence joins TRBV5-6 and TRBJ2-1, with 7 bases identical to TRBD2. J gave up 0 bases and V 4 bases, and 7 bases lay outside the gene matches. Germline V gives CDR1 SGHDT, CDR2 YYEEEE. The CDR3 runs to 16 residues. The CDR3 nucleotides are TGTGCCAGCAGCCGTCTAGCGGAGACCTCCTACAATGAGCAGTTCTTC. Amino acids: CASSRLAETSYNEQFF.

The chain has TRBV28 and TRBJ2-7; D possibly matches TRBD1 or TRBD2 (5 bases each). CDR1 and CDR2 (germline): MDHEN, SYDVKM. The V and J ends lost 6 bases and 2 bases respectively, with 14 bases between them. This CDR3 is built from 14 residues. CDR3 amino acids: CASSWGPSPYEQYF. DNA of the CDR3: TGTGCCAGCAGCTGGGGACCCTCACCCTACGAGCAGTACTTC.

DNA for the CDR3: TGTGCCAGCAGCAAAACGCAAATGGGGTTCCATGAGCAGTACTTC. It yields the protein CASSKTQMGFHEQYF. The chain carries TRBV5-5 and TRBJ2-5; D is unresolved. The CDR3 extends over 15 amino acids. Trimming removed 4 bases from V and 11 bases from J, with 24 bases in between. Germline values: CDR1 SGHKS, CDR2 YYEKEE (reference sequence).

The V and J genes are TRBV21-1 and TRBJ2-3; TRBD1, the D gene given by the table, was not confirmed from the DNA. TRBV21-1 is a known pseudogene. The CDR3 is 14 residues long. The DNA of the CDR3 is TGTGCCAGCAGCAACAGACGGGATTTAGATACGCAGTATTTT. Protein product: CASSNRRDLDTQYF.